The rows below give T cell receptor beta chains drawn from one sample of a study of beta chain features in type 1 diabetes. Using immunoSEQ multiplex PCR, the repertoire was profiled, and TCRdb retains in-frame clones only, with some absent. The sample consists of 160,000 or so clones, approximately 8.8% of them appearing once. Sequencing was performed on central memory CD4+ T cells from blood. The receptors come from a woman in her twenties or thirties with type 1 diabetes. Both conserved end residues are part of each CDR3. D genes are given only for firm matches. Not all rows give a size; the values are once, few, many and, for expanded clones, a class.

>-|TRBJ2-1|-|TRBV7-3
CASSPAGWDEQFF
TGTGCCAGCAGTCCGGCGGGCTGGGATGAGCAGTTCTTC
>few|TRBJ2-5|-|TRBV4-2
CASSQDRDSQETQYF
TGTGCCAGCAGCCAAGACAGGGACTCCCAAGAGACCCAGTACTTC
>few|TRBJ1-1|-|TRBV2
CASSYTGDEAFF
TGTGCCAGCAGTTACACGGGAGATGAAGCTTTCTTT
>few|TRBJ2-5|-|TRBV7-9
CASSSGIETQYF
TGTGCCAGCAGCTCGGGGATCGAGACCCAGTACTTC
>few|TRBJ2-5|-|TRBV28
CASRLPGIGKTQYF
TGTGCCAGCAGACTCCCAGGGATCGGAAAGACCCAGTACTTC
>-|TRBJ2-7|-|TRBV27
CASSLGQGSSSYEQYF
TGTGCCAGCAGTTTAGGGCAGGGGTCAAGCTCCTACGAGCAGTACTTC
>few|TRBJ2-1|TRBD2|TRBV19
CASSTEVPGLAGVDNEQFF
TGTGCCAGTAGTACTGAAGTCCCGGGACTAGCGGGGGTCGACAATGAGCAGTTCTTC
>few|TRBJ1-2|TRBD1|TRBV6-5
CASSYDRARGYTF
TGTGCCAGCAGTTACGACAGGGCTAGGGGCTACACCTTC
>few|TRBJ1-2|-|TRBV29-1
CSVDSASGDGAYGYTF
TGCAGCGTTGACTCTGCCTCAGGTGATGGGGCCTATGGCTACACCTTC
>-|TRBJ2-2|-|TRBV30
CACRGGTVNTGELFF
TGTGCCTGCCGAGGAGGGACAGTAAACACCGGGGAGCTGTTTTTT
>-|TRBJ2-1|TRBD2|TRBV11-1
CASSRGLADYNEQFF
TGTGCCAGCAGCCGCGGACTAGCGGACTACAATGAGCAGTTCTTC
>few|TRBJ2-5|TRBD2|TRBV5-1
CASSLQLAGVVETQYF
TGCGCCAGCAGCCTACAACTAGCGGGAGTAGTGGAGACCCAGTACTTC
>few|TRBJ1-1|TRBD1|TRBV7-9
CASSLDRETEAFF
TGTGCCAGCAGCTTGGACAGGGAAACTGAAGCTTTCTTT
>-|TRBJ1-2|TRBD1|TRBV4-1
CASSRSQGANYGYTF
TGCGCCAGCAGCCGGAGTCAGGGGGCTAACTATGGCTACACCTTC
>-|TRBJ2-7|TRBD1|TRBV27
CASSYRTGGESYEQYF
TGTGCCAGCAGTTATCGGACAGGGGGGGAATCCTACGAGCAGTACTTC